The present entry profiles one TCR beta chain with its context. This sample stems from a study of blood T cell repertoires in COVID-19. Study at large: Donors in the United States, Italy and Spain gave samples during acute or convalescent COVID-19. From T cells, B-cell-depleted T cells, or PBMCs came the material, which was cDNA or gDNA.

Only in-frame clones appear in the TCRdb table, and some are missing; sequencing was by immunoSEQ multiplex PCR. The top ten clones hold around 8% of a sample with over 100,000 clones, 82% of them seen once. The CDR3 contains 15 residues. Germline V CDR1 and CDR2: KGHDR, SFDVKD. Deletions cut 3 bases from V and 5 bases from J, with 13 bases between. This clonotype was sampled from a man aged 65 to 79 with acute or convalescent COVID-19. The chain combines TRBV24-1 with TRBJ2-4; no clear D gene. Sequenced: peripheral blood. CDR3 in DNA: TGTGCCACCAGTGATGGGCTTGGTCCCGAAAACATTCAGTACTTC. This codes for CATSDGLGPENIQYF.